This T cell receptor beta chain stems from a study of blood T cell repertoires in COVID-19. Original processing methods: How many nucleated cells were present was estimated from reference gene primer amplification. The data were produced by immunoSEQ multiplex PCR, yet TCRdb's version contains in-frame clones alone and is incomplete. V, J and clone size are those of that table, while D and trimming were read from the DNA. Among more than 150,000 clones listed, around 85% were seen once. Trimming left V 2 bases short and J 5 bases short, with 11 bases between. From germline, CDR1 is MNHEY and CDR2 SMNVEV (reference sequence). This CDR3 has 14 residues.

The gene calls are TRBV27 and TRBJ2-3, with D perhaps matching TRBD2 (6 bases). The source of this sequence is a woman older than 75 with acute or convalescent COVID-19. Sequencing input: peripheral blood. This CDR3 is CASSLAGWKDTQYF. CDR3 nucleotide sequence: TGTGCCAGCAGTTTAGCGGGGTGGAAAGATACGCAGTATTTT.